The following is a T cell receptor (beta chain) sequence with its context. Sequencing of TCR beta drew on CD8+ and CD4+ T cells from blood. Negative isolation yielded CD4+ and CD8+ T cells, and FACS enriched TEMRA cells. This entry belongs to a study of CD8 T cells in Susac syndrome. From germline, CDR1 is MDHEN and CDR2 SYDVKM. V was shortened by 8 bases and J by 7 bases, with 14 bases between the two germline ends. CDR3 length equals 12 residues. Random hexamers were used to reverse transcribe the RNA input (about 0.5 to 1 ug). Amplification of the TCR beta CDR3 was carried out by immunoSEQ multiplex PCR, which spanned a total of 54 Vbeta and 13 Jbeta segments. TCRdb called the immunoSEQ multiplex PCR reads again in MiXCR, with one record for every CDR3 protein. The sample lists some 240,000 distinct CDR3 sequences; about 96% were seen once.

This receptor was identified in a human donor with Susac syndrome. The source material was CD4+ T cells from PBMCs. V gene TRBV28 combines with J gene TRBJ1-2; weak D call: TRBD1 (6 bases). CDR3 protein: CASRRGISGYTF. In nucleotides, the CDR3 is TGTGCCAGCCGAAGGGGGATTAGTGGCTACACCTTC.